The clone carrying this T cell receptor (beta chain) was counted a single time. What it binds is not known. This sample was included in a study of memory CD4+ T cells and cytomegalovirus serostatus. Study context: Healthy Belgian adult donors included 9 or 10 CMV-positive and 24 CMV-negative people. Study findings and constraints: Repertoires predicted CMV serostatus with median bootstrapped AUC of roughly 0.96.

The sort gate was single viable CD3+CD4+CD8-CD45RO+ cells for memory CD4+ T cells. CMV serostatus came from serum IgG against pp150, pp28, p38, p52. Assay: immunoSEQ multiplex PCR; the TCRdb copy retains only in-frame clones and omits some. The sample lists just under 95,000 clones; 80% were seen once. The CDR3 has 15 amino acids. Trimming took 3 bases from V and 3 from J, leaving 16 bases between them. The V gene's germline CDR1 is GTSNPN and CDR2 SVGIG (reference sequence). Specimen: memory CD4+ T cells from blood. This receptor was obtained from an adult in good health and CMV-seropositive. The J gene is TRBJ2-3, the V gene TRBV30; D may be TRBD1 or TRBD2 (5 bases each). CDR3 DNA sequence: TGTGCCTGGAGCAAGGGCAGGGAGTGGACAGATACGCAGTATTTT. Translated, it gives CAWSKGREWTDTQYF.